The next 30 T cell receptor beta chains were all read from a single sample in a study of cytomegalovirus exposure and HLA in healthy donors. Repertoires were generated with immunoSEQ multiplex PCR, while TCRdb's copy carries only in-frame clones and drops some. The sample holds about 70,000 clones, 80% to 95% seen once. The sample taken for sequencing was PBMCs. These receptor sequences come from a man aged 18 to 30 in good health and CMV-seropositive.

The chain uses TRBV7-9 and TRBJ1-1; 7 nucleotides match TRBD1. V was pared by 2 bases and J by 6 bases, with 12 bases of the junction left unmatched. This CDR3 contains 16 residues. Looked up from germline, CDR1 is SEHNR and CDR2 is FQNEAQ (reference sequence). The CDR3 sequence: CASSLSGAGGEAEAFF. The CDR3 nucleotides are TGTGCCAGCAGCTTATCCGGGGCAGGGGGAGAGGCTGAAGCTTTCTTT.

This chain links TRBV7-3 with TRBJ2-5; D may be TRBD2 (6 bases). This CDR3 comprises 15 residues. Germline lookup yields CDR1 SGHTA and CDR2 FQGTGA. With 2 bases removed from V and 5 bases from J, the gap between germline ends came to 15 bases. CDR3 in DNA: TGTGCCAGCAGCTTATCTCCGGGAGCTGTGGAGACCCAGTACTTC. Its protein product is CASSLSPGAVETQYF.

The rearrangement joins TRBV19 to TRBJ1-5; D may be TRBD1 (5 bases). The CDR3 length is 16 residues. Trimming shortened V by 3 bases and J by 2 bases, and 14 bases separated the two germline ends. Looked up from germline, CDR1 is LNHDA and CDR2 is SQIVND (reference sequence). The CDR3 here is CASSMPQGGGNQPQHF. Written as DNA, the CDR3 is TGTGCCAGTAGTATGCCGCAAGGAGGGGGCAATCAGCCCCAGCATTTT.

The rearrangement links TRBV5-1 to TRBJ1-1; no definite D call. Germline V CDR1 and CDR2: SGHRS, YFSETQ. The length of the CDR3 is 15 residues. Trimming removed 4 bases at V and 1 base at J, with 14 bases between. The CDR3 DNA follows: TGCGCCAGCAGCGGTACAGCATCACAGAACACTGAAGCTTTCTTT. Its protein is CASSGTASQNTEAFF.

The chain employs TRBV2 and TRBJ1-4; D is unresolved. With 2 bases removed from V and 0 bases from J, the gap between germline ends came to 10 bases. CDR3 length equals 16 residues. Per germline, CDR1 SNHLY and CDR2 FYNNEI. The CDR3 sequence is CASSEWPGTTNEKLFF. The DNA of the CDR3 is TGTGCCAGCAGTGAATGGCCGGGAACAACTAATGAAAAACTGTTTTTT.

V gene TRBV7-3 combines with J gene TRBJ2-1, with 12 nucleotides matching TRBD2. The J segment lost 7 bases and the V segment lost 0 bases, leaving 13 bases of the junction unmatched. This CDR3 has 19 residues. Per the germline V gene, CDR1 is SGHTA and CDR2 is FQGTGA. The CDR3 spells CASSLTADRLAGVLNEQFF. The DNA for the CDR3 is TGTGCCAGCAGCTTAACCGCGGACCGACTAGCGGGAGTATTAAATGAGCAGTTCTTC.

The J gene is TRBJ2-1, the V gene TRBV5-4; D may be TRBD2 (6 bases). Germline assignment: CDR1 SGHNT and CDR2 YYREEE (reference sequence). This CDR3 comprises 16 residues. Trimming pared 2 bases from V and 0 bases from J, leaving 12 bases between. The CDR3 DNA is TGTGCCAGCAGCTTATACGGGGGTATCTCCTACAATGAGCAGTTCTTC. Protein product: CASSLYGGISYNEQFF.

The V call is TRBV4-2, the J call TRBJ2-3; TRBD2 matches at 8 bases. Per the germline V gene, CDR1 is LGHNA and CDR2 is YNFKEQ. The CDR3 spans 14 residues. V was clipped by 0 bases and J by 6 bases; unmatched bases: 2. CDR3 sequence reads: CASSQDGRGDTQYF. The CDR3 DNA is TGTGCCAGCAGCCAAGACGGGAGGGGGGATACGCAGTATTTT.

The rearrangement uses TRBV5-1 and TRBJ1-3; D is perhaps TRBD1 (6 bases). The CDR3 has 14 residues. Trimming took 4 bases from V and 1 from J, leaving 9 bases between them. Germline V CDR1 and CDR2: SGHRS, YFSETQ. In nucleotides, the CDR3 is TGCGCCAGCAGCCAAACAGGGTCTGGAAACACCATATATTTT. Amino acids: CASSQTGSGNTIYF.

This clone was seen once. V gene TRBV5-4 combines with J gene TRBJ2-1; maybe TRBD2 (5 bases). V was clipped by 4 bases and J by 3 bases, with 5 bases between them. The CDR3 has 12 residues. Germline V gene data show CDR1 as SGHNT and CDR2 as YYREEE (reference sequence). CDR3 DNA: TGTGCCAGCAGCGGACTCTACAATGAGCAGTTCTTC. Protein product: CASSGLYNEQFF.

The rearrangement uses TRBV18 and TRBJ1-2; 7 bases are a match to TRBD1. The CDR3 runs 13 residues. CDR1 and CDR2 (germline): KGHSH, LQKENI. V lost 5 bases to trimming and J lost 3 bases; unmatched junction nucleotides: 3. CDR3 DNA: TGTGCCAGCTCAGAGGGGGCAGACTATGGCTACACCTTC. The encoded protein is CASSEGADYGYTF.

The chain uses TRBV9 and TRBJ2-7; D not resolved. This CDR3 region has 14 residues. The V end lost 2 bases, the J end lost 4 bases, and 13 bases lay between the germline ends. Germline V gene lookup returns CDR1 SGDLS and CDR2 YYNGEE. CDR3 region: CASSVGGTGYEQYF. The CDR3 nucleotides are TGTGCCAGCAGCGTTGGCGGAACCGGATACGAGCAGTACTTC.

V and J are TRBV5-1 and TRBJ2-1; 12 nucleotides match TRBD2. Germline loops: CDR1 SGHRS, CDR2 YFSETQ. The ends lost 0 bases at V and 0 bases at J; junction bases unmatched: 4. The CDR3 is 18 amino acids. This CDR3 is CASSLELAGGGSYNEQFF. CDR3 DNA sequence: TGCGCCAGCAGCTTGGAGCTAGCGGGGGGGGGCTCCTACAATGAGCAGTTCTTC.

The chain recombines TRBV5-1 with TRBJ2-1; the match to TRBD1 covers 9 bases. V lost 0 bases, J lost 9 bases, and 7 bases stayed unmatched. Germline lookup yields CDR1 SGHRS and CDR2 YFSETQ. The CDR3 loop spans 15 amino acids. CDR3 sequence: CASSLGDRDIPEQFF. As DNA, the CDR3 is TGCGCCAGCAGCTTGGGGGACAGGGATATTCCTGAGCAGTTCTTC.

This chain joins TRBV5-6 and TRBJ2-7, with D perhaps TRBD1 (6 bases). V was clipped by 5 bases and J by 3 bases, with 18 bases between them. The CDR3 spans 15 residues. Germline V gene sequence: CDR1 SGHDT, CDR2 YYEEEE. The CDR3 sequence is CASSRTRQDVYEQYF. The CDR3 DNA reads TGTGCCAGCAGTCGAACTCGACAGGATGTCTACGAGCAGTACTTC.

The rearrangement joins TRBV5-1 to TRBJ2-2; 8 bases map to TRBD2. The V gene end was trimmed by 4 bases and the J gene end by 5 bases; junction bases not matched to a gene: 10. Germline-derived CDR1 and CDR2 are SGHRS and YFSETQ. The CDR3 has 16 residues. In nucleotides, the CDR3 is TGCGCCAGCAGCCGAAGTCAAGCGGGAGTTACCGGGGAGCTGTTTTTT. Protein sequence: CASSRSQAGVTGELFF.

This chain joins TRBV9 and TRBJ1-4; 7 nucleotides line up with TRBD1. The CDR3 is 13 residues long. V shed 4 bases and J 6 bases; nucleotides not matched to a gene: 3. Germline CDR1 SGDLS, CDR2 YYNGEE. This CDR3 reads CASSPGQDEKLFF. The CDR3 bases are TGTGCCAGCAGCCCAGGACAGGATGAAAAACTGTTTTTT.

The J gene is TRBJ1-2, the V gene TRBV9; 8 bases line up with TRBD1. CDR3 length equals 15 residues. Germline V gene sequence: CDR1 SGDLS, CDR2 YYNGEE. The V and J ends lost 0 bases and 5 bases, in that order; junction bases with no gene match: 6. The CDR3 spells CASSVAQGARYGYTF. The CDR3 bases are TGTGCCAGCAGCGTAGCTCAGGGGGCTCGGTATGGCTACACCTTC. Using reference TRBV9 and TRBJ1-2 for the parts outside the CDR3, the full variable domain is DSGVTQTPKHLITATGQRVTLRCSPRSGDLSVYWYQQSLDQGLQFLIQYYNGEERAKGNILERFSAQQFPDLHSELNLSSLELGDSALYFCASSVAQGARYGYTFGSGTRLTVV.

The rearrangement joins TRBV5-8 to TRBJ2-7; weak D call: TRBD1 (5 bases). Between the trimmed V and J ends, which lost 1 base and 4 bases, there was a span of 12 bases. Germline loops: CDR1 SGHTS, CDR2 YDEGEE. This CDR3 region has 14 residues. The CDR3 DNA sequence: TGTGCCAGCAGCTTGTCGGTCAGGGCGTACGAGCAGTACTTC. Translating gives CASSLSVRAYEQYF. Full variable domain (missing parts from reference TRBV5-8 and TRBJ2-7): EAGVTQSPTHLIKTRGQQATLRCSPISGHTSVYWYQQALGLGLQFLLWYDEGEERNRGNFPPRFSGRQFPNYSSELNVNALELEDSALYLCASSLSVRAYEQYFGPGTRLTVT.

This sequence joins TRBV30 and TRBJ1-1, with D maybe TRBD1 (6 bases). This CDR3 region has 15 residues. Looked up from germline, CDR1 is GTSNPN and CDR2 is SVGIG (reference sequence). Trimming took off 0 bases at V and 1 base at J, with 12 bases between the two ends. CDR3 protein: CAWSVAQGPNTEAFF. Written as DNA, the CDR3 is TGTGCCTGGAGTGTCGCCCAGGGGCCGAACACTGAAGCTTTCTTT.

This rearrangement joins TRBV4-1 to TRBJ2-1; 7 bases are shared with TRBD2. Germline CDR1 and CDR2: MGHRA and YSYEKL. The CDR3 consists of 19 residues. J gave up 8 bases and V 0 bases, and 19 bases lay outside the gene matches. The DNA of the CDR3 is TGCGCCAGCAGCCAAGATTTAGGGAGGGGATACTCCCATACGGATGAGCAGTTCTTC. Protein product: CASSQDLGRGYSHTDEQFF.

The rearrangement uses TRBV18 and TRBJ2-2; D is uncertain. V was shortened by 3 bases and J by 1 base, with 12 bases between the two germline ends. The CDR3 sequence is 16 residues long. Germline V gene sequence: CDR1 KGHSH, CDR2 LQKENI. Here the CDR3 reads CASSPQETGNTGELFF. The CDR3 DNA follows: TGTGCCAGCTCACCGCAAGAGACTGGGAACACCGGGGAGCTGTTTTTT.

The chain combines TRBV28 with TRBJ2-1, with TRBD2 identical over 9 bases. V lost 8 bases to trimming and J lost 7 bases; unmatched junction nucleotides: 12. This CDR3 contains 15 residues. Germline V CDR1 and CDR2: MDHEN, SYDVKM. CDR3 nucleotide sequence: TGTGCCAGCCGACGGGGCGGGAGGGCCCAAAATGAGCAGTTCTTC. This sequence encodes CASRRGGRAQNEQFF.

The chain couples TRBV27 to TRBJ2-1, with 9 bases lining up with TRBD1. V lost 5 bases and J lost 6; bases outside the gene matches: 8. The CDR3 consists of 15 residues. The V gene's germline CDR1 is MNHEY and CDR2 SMNVEV (reference sequence). Here the CDR3 reads CASSQGDRVGNEQFF. CDR3 sequence (DNA): TGTGCCAGCAGTCAAGGGGACAGGGTGGGCAATGAGCAGTTCTTC.

The gene calls are TRBV4-2 and TRBJ2-3; the match to TRBD2 covers 8 bases. The trim removed 2 bases at V and 2 bases at J, leaving 6 bases unmatched. The CDR3 totals 16 residues. CDR1 is LGHNA and CDR2 is YNFKEQ in the germline V gene. CDR3 nucleotides: TGTGCCAGCAGCCAATCAGAGCGGGAGCACACAGATACGCAGTATTTT. Translating it yields CASSQSEREHTDTQYF.

The chain links TRBV28 to TRBJ2-3; D possibly corresponds to TRBD2 (5 bases). The V and J ends lost 2 bases and 2 bases respectively, with 11 bases between them. The CDR3 sequence is 15 residues long. The germline CDR1 and CDR2 sequences are MDHEN and SYDVKM. The chain's CDR3 is CASSLINRDTDTQYF. The CDR3 coding sequence is TGTGCCAGCAGTTTAATAAATCGGGACACAGATACGCAGTATTTT. Full variable domain (rest looked up from reference TRBV28 and TRBJ2-3): DVKVTQSSRYLVKRTGEKVFLECVQDMDHENMFWYRQDPGLGLRLIYFSYDVKMKEKGDIPEGYSVSREKKERFSLILESASTNQTSMYLCASSLINRDTDTQYFGPGTRLTVL.

The V gene is TRBV11-2, the J gene TRBJ1-2, with 7 positions matching TRBD1. Losses at the gene ends were 1 base for V and 4 bases for J; bases not matched to a gene: 6. This CDR3 has 15 amino acids. The germline CDR1 and CDR2 sequences are SGHAT and FQNNGV. For the CDR3, the DNA is TGTGCCAGCAGCTTAGGGCAGGGGGATTTCTATGGCTACACCTTC. Residues: CASSLGQGDFYGYTF.

V is TRBV19 and J is TRBJ1-2; maybe TRBD1 (6 bases). The CDR3 spans 15 residues. Trimming cost V 1 base and J 2 bases, with 11 bases left between them. Per germline, CDR1 LNHDA and CDR2 SQIVND (reference sequence). The CDR3 DNA follows: TGTGCCAGTAGTATAGCGGGCGGACAGAACTATGGCTACACCTTC. Its translation is CASSIAGGQNYGYTF. The complete variable domain, with remaining parts taken from reference TRBV19 and TRBJ1-2, reads DGGITQSPKYLFRKEGQNVTLSCEQNLNHDAMYWYRQDPGQGLRLIYYSQIVNDFQKGDIAEGYSVSREKKESFPLTVTSAQKNPTAFYLCASSIAGGQNYGYTFGSGTRLTVV.

The chain couples TRBV19 to TRBJ1-3; D is ambiguous. Trimming stripped 7 bases from V and 0 bases from J, with 10 bases between. Per the germline V gene, CDR1 is LNHDA and CDR2 is SQIVND (reference sequence). This CDR3 is 14 amino acids long. CDR3 region: CASTAPSSGNTIYF. The CDR3 nucleotides are TGTGCCAGTACCGCCCCGAGCTCTGGAAACACCATATATTTT.

This clone showed up just once. This chain uses TRBV5-6 with TRBJ2-4, with D possibly being TRBD2 (6 bases). Trimming took off 3 bases at V and 0 bases at J, with 16 bases between the two ends. Germline V gives CDR1 SGHDT, CDR2 YYEEEE. The CDR3 has 17 amino acids. Here the CDR3 reads CASSWLGRELAKNIQYF. CDR3 sequence (DNA): TGTGCCAGCAGCTGGCTTGGACGGGAGCTAGCCAAAAACATTCAGTACTTC.